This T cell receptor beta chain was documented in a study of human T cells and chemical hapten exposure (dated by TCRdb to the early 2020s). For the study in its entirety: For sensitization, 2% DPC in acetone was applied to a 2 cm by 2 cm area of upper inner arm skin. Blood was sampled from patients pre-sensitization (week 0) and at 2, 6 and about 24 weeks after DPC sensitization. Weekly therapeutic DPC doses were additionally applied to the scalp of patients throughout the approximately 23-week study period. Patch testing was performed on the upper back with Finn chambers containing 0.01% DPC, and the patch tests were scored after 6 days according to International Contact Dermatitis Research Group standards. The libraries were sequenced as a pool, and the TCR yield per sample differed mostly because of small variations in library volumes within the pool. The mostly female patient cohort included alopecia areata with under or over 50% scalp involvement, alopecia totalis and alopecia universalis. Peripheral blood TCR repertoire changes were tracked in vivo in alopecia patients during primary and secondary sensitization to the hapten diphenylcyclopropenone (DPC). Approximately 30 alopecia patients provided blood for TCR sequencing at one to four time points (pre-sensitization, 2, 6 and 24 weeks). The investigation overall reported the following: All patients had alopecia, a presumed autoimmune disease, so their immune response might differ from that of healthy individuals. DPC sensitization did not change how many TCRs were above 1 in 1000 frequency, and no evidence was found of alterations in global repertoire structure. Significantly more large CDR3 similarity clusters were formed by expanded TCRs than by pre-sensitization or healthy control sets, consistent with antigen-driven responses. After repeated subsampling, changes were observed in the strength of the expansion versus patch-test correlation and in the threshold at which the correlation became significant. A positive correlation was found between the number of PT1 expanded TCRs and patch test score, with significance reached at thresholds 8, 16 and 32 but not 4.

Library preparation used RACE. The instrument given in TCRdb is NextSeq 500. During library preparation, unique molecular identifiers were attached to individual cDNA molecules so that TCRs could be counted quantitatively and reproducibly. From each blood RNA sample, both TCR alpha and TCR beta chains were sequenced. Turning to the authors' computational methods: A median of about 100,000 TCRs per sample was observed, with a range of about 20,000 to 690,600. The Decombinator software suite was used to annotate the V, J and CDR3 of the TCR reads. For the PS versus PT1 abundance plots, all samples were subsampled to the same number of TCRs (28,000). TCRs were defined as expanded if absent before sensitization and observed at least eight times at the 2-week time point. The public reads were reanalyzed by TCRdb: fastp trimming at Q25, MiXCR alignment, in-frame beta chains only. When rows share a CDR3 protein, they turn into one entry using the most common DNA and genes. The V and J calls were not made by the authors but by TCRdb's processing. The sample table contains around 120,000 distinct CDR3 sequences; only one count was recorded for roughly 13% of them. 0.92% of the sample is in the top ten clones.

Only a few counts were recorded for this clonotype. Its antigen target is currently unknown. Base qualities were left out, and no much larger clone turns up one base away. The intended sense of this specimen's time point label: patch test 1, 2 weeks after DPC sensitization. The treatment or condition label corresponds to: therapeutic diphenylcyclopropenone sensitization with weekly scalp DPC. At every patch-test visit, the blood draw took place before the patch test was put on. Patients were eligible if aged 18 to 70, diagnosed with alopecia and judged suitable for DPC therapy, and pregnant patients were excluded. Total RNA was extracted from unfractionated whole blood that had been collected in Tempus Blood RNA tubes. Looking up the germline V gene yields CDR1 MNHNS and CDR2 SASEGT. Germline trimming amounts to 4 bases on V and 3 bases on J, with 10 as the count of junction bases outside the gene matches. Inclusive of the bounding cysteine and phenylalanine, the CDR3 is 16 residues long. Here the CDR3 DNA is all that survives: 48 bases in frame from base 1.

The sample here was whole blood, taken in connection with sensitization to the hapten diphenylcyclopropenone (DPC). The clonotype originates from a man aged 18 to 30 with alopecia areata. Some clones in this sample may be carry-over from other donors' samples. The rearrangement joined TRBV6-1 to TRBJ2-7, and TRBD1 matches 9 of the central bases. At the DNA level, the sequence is TGTGCCAGCAGTGCAACGACAGGGGGATCGAACTACGAGCAGTACTTC. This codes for CASSATTGGSNYEQYF.